Listed below are T cell receptor beta chains from one sample, sequenced in a study of technical replicates of blood from several donors. The assay was immunoSEQ multiplex PCR, and TCRdb's table has in-frame clones only and misses some. Among 65,000 to 90,000 clones listed, approximately 93% were seen once. The material sequenced was T cells isolated from PBMCs. Receptors were obtained from a human donor in good health. The CDR3 runs from the conserved cysteine through the conserved F or W. A D gene is named only where the DNA matches it firmly. Clone size is shown for a subset of rows, as once, few, many or a class of expanded clone.

TRBV11-2,TRBJ2-7,.,.,CASSLAPDSYEQYF,TGTGCCAGCAGCTTAGCCCCTGACAGCTACGAGCAGTACTTC
TRBV11-2,TRBJ2-1,once,.,CASSSRDNNEQFF,TGTGCCAGCAGCTCCCGGGACAACAATGAGCAGTTCTTC
TRBV14,TRBJ1-6,once,.,CASSQGEDRDNSPLHF,TGTGCCAGCAGCCAGGGCGAGGACAGAGATAATTCACCCCTCCACTTT
TRBV27,TRBJ2-7,.,.,CASRRGTTGLRQYF,TGTGCCAGCCGGCGGGGGACAACCGGGTTGAGGCAGTACTTC
TRBV27,TRBJ2-7,.,.,CASSSVAGASYEQYF,TGTGCCAGCAGTAGCGTGGCGGGGGCGTCCTACGAGCAGTACTTC
TRBV11-2,TRBJ2-7,.,.,CASSLSPLEQYF,TGTGCCAGCAGCTTATCCCCCCTCGAGCAGTACTTC
TRBV7-9,TRBJ2-7,.,.,CASSFLAAGYEQYF,TGTGCCAGCAGCTTTTTGGCCGCGGGCTACGAGCAGTACTTC
TRBV2,TRBJ2-7,.,TRBD2,CAGHNRLAGGSSYEQYF,TGTGCCGGGCACAATCGTCTAGCGGGAGGCTCGTCCTACGAGCAGTACTTC
TRBV11-2,TRBJ1-3,.,.,CASSLQNTIYF,TGTGCCAGCAGCTTACAGAACACCATATATTTT
TRBV5-5,TRBJ1-2,.,TRBD1,CASSGQAGNAGWSGYTF,TGTGCCAGCAGCGGACAGGCGGGCAACGCGGGATGGAGTGGCTACACCTTC
TRBV27,TRBJ2-7,.,.,CASSITGSYEQYF,TGTGCCAGCAGTATCACAGGCTCCTACGAGCAGTACTTC
TRBV10-2,TRBJ1-2,.,.,CASSPTGHYGYTF,TGCGCCAGCAGCCCAACGGGACATTATGGCTACACCTTC
TRBV5-1,TRBJ2-7,.,TRBD2,CASSQRGTSGSYEQYF,TGCGCCAGCAGCCAGCGAGGGACTAGCGGATCCTACGAGCAGTACTTC
TRBV4-1,TRBJ2-3,.,TRBD1,CASSQSFLGRGFTDTQYF,TGCGCCAGCAGCCAATCCTTCTTGGGCAGGGGGTTCACAGATACGCAGTATTTT
TRBV14,TRBJ2-7,.,.,CASSHRVIRTPYDSYEQYF,TGTGCCAGCAGCCATCGGGTTATCAGAACACCCTACGACTCCTACGAGCAGTACTTC
TRBV18,TRBJ1-1,once,.,CASSPAGAFF,TGTGCCAGCTCACCAGCGGGAGCTTTCTTT
TRBV11-2,TRBJ2-7,.,.,CASSFNEFSGYHEQYF,TGTGCCAGCAGCTTCAATGAATTTTCGGGGTATCACGAGCAGTACTTC
TRBV2,TRBJ1-4,.,TRBD1,CASNRQGQGNEKLFF,TGTGCCAGCAATAGACAGGGCCAGGGAAATGAAAAACTGTTTTTT
TRBV7-9,TRBJ2-7,.,.,CASSLPTGGAGIAYEQYF,TGTGCCAGCAGCTTACCAACCGGTGGTGCGGGGATCGCCTACGAGCAGTACTTC
TRBV5-5,TRBJ1-6,.,TRBD1,CASRPGTGGSPLHF,TGTGCCAGCAGGCCCGGGACAGGAGGATCACCCCTCCACTTT